Listed here are 21 T cell receptor beta chains from one sample, sequenced in a study of cytomegalovirus exposure and HLA in healthy donors. Primers: 60 Vbeta forward and 13 Jbeta reverse. The protocol was immunoSEQ multiplex PCR, while the TCRdb copy is restricted to in-frame clones and leaves out a portion. Seen here are about 180,000 clones, about 69% observed once, and the top ten hold 2.9%. Sequencing was done on a sample of PBMCs. These TCRs come from a male donor in good health and CMV-seronegative.

J is TRBJ2-7 and V is TRBV6-1; 10 bases agree with TRBD2. Germline V gives CDR1 MNHNS, CDR2 SASEGT. V lost 7 bases to trimming and J lost 4 bases; unmatched junction nucleotides: 7. CDR3 length equals 14 residues. The DNA for the CDR3 is TGTGCCAGCACTCTAGCGGGAGACCGGTACGAGCAGTACTTC. Its translation is CASTLAGDRYEQYF.

This sequence joins TRBV25-1 and TRBJ1-6; D is uncertain. CDR1 and CDR2 from the germline V gene are MGHDK and SYGVNS. The V and J ends lost 1 base and 10 bases respectively, with 14 bases between them. The CDR3 is 15 amino acids. CDR3 sequence reads: CASSELTGLGSPLHF. In DNA form, the CDR3 reads TGTGCCAGCAGTGAATTGACGGGGTTAGGCTCACCCCTCCACTTT.

The chain recombines TRBV30 with TRBJ1-4, with unresolved D. CDR1 is GTSNPN and CDR2 is SVGIG in the germline V gene (reference sequence). The CDR3 length is 13 residues. Trimming left V 3 bases short and J 4 bases short, with 9 bases between. The CDR3 here is CAWRTENNEKLFF. The DNA of the CDR3 is TGTGCCTGGAGAACAGAGAATAATGAAAAACTGTTTTTT.

The chain has TRBV20-1 and TRBJ1-1, with D uncertain. V was pared by 5 bases and J by 6 bases, with 7 bases between. This CDR3 is 10 amino acids long. Germline assignment: CDR1 DFQATT and CDR2 SNEGSKA (reference sequence). The CDR3 bases are TGCAGTGCTGAGTCCCCTGAAGCTTTCTTT. Residues: CSAESPEAFF.

The V and J genes are TRBV2 and TRBJ1-2; D is unclear. The germline V and J ends were trimmed by 9 bases and 3 bases, with 14 bases remaining between them. The germline CDR1 and CDR2 sequences are SNHLY and FYNNEI. This CDR3 has 13 amino acids. CDR3 DNA: TGTGCCAGGTGGGAGGACTTCTACTATGGCTACACCTTC. Its translation is CARWEDFYYGYTF.

The V and J genes are TRBV6-1 and TRBJ2-7; D unresolved. Trimming shortened V by 4 bases and J by 2 bases, and 9 bases separated the two germline ends. This CDR3 region has 13 residues. Looked up from germline, CDR1 is MNHNS and CDR2 is SASEGT. The CDR3 spells CASSAGSPYEQYF. CDR3 in DNA: TGTGCCAGCAGTGCAGGCAGCCCCTACGAGCAGTACTTC.

This rearrangement joins TRBV6-5 to TRBJ1-1; 12 bases map to TRBD1. CDR1 is MNHEY, CDR2 SVGAGI, per germline. The CDR3 consists of 15 residues. V dropped 6 bases and J dropped 5; count of bases not matched to a gene: 7. The CDR3 reads CASSGAGQGATEAFF. As DNA, the CDR3 is TGTGCCAGCAGCGGTGCGGGACAGGGGGCGACTGAAGCTTTCTTT.

This chain connects TRBV2 to TRBJ1-4, with D uncertain. Between the trimmed V and J ends, which lost 6 bases and 8 bases, there was a span of 7 bases. CDR3 size: 11 residues. CDR1 is SNHLY and CDR2 is FYNNEI in the germline V gene. The CDR3 region has the DNA TGTGCCAGCAGAGTCGGGGAAAAACTGTTTTTT. The encoded protein is CASRVGEKLFF.

The V call is TRBV10-3, the J call TRBJ1-5; TRBD1 is a possible D gene (5 bases). Germline V gene lookup returns CDR1 ENHRY and CDR2 SYGVKD. The CDR3 is 16 residues long. The germline V and J ends were trimmed by 2 bases and 2 bases, with 13 bases remaining between them. As DNA, the CDR3 is TGTGCCATCAGTGAGAGGAGGGAAGGGGGCAATCAGCCCCAGCATTTT. Amino acids: CAISERREGGNQPQHF.

This clone was seen a single time. This chain connects TRBV6-6 to TRBJ1-1, with D unresolved. The CDR3 length is 11 residues. Germline loops: CDR1 MNHNY, CDR2 SVGAGI (reference sequence). V was shortened by 10 bases and J by 1 base, with 7 bases between the two germline ends. CDR3 DNA: TGTGCCATCGGTGGGAACACTGAAGCTTTCTTT. Protein product: CAIGGNTEAFF.

V is TRBV25-1 and J is TRBJ2-7; 11 bases map to TRBD1. The V gene's germline CDR1 is MGHDK and CDR2 SYGVNS. Trimming cost V 2 bases and J 2 bases; bases outside gene matches: 11. This CDR3 is 18 amino acids long. CDR3 sequence reads: CASSEVEGPGQGAYEQYF. The CDR3 DNA is TGTGCCAGCAGTGAAGTGGAGGGACCGGGACAGGGGGCCTACGAGCAGTACTTC.

The gene calls are TRBV6-5 and TRBJ2-7; 8 bases agree with TRBD1. Germline V CDR1 and CDR2: MNHEY, SVGAGI. With V trimmed by 7 bases and J by 3 bases, 5 bases remained unmatched. The CDR3 loop spans 13 amino acids. CDR3 coding DNA: TGTGCCAGCAAACCTGGACAGGGCTACGAGCAGTACTTC. Protein product: CASKPGQGYEQYF.

This rearrangement joins TRBV28 to TRBJ1-5, with a weak D call TRBD1 (6 bases). Germline V gene sequence: CDR1 MDHEN, CDR2 SYDVKM. The CDR3 has 15 residues. Deletions cut 3 bases from V and 5 bases from J, with 14 bases between. In DNA, the CDR3 is TGTGCCAGCAGTTTCCATACAGGGAGGGATCAGCCCCAGCATTTT. Protein product: CASSFHTGRDQPQHF.

The J gene is TRBJ2-7, the V gene TRBV6-6; 8 bases align to TRBD1. The CDR3 spans 16 residues. Germline-derived CDR1 and CDR2 are MNHNY and SVGAGI (reference sequence). The V and J ends lost 6 bases and 1 base, in that order; junction bases with no gene match: 11. The CDR3 spells CASRGTGRLISYEQYF. The CDR3 nucleotides read TGTGCCAGCAGAGGGACAGGCAGGCTGATTTCCTACGAGCAGTACTTC.

The chain uses TRBV7-6 and TRBJ2-1, with D possibly being TRBD1 (6 bases). The CDR3 totals 16 residues. Germline CDR1 SGHVS, CDR2 FNYEAQ. V dropped 0 bases and J dropped 8 bases, with 17 bases sitting between them. CDR3 residues: CASSLAGALAGYEQFF. The DNA of the CDR3 is TGTGCCAGCAGCTTAGCGGGGGCCTTAGCCGGGTATGAGCAGTTCTTC.

J is TRBJ1-5 and V is TRBV4-1; D perhaps matches TRBD1 (6 bases). Germline V lookup: CDR1 MGHRA, CDR2 YSYEKL. The CDR3 length is 16 residues. The V gene lost 0 bases and the J gene lost 2 bases, with 11 bases spanning the gap. CDR3 DNA sequence: TGCGCCAGCAGCCAAGATCAGGGGTTAGGCAATCAGCCCCAGCATTTT. It encodes CASSQDQGLGNQPQHF.

V gene TRBV6-5 combines with J gene TRBJ2-3; tentative D call: TRBD2 (7 bases). This CDR3 contains 16 residues. V lost 2 bases to trimming and J lost 5 bases, with 17 bases between them. The V gene's germline CDR1 is MNHEY and CDR2 SVGAGI. This CDR3 reads CASSYRYGGGRDTQYF. CDR3 DNA sequence: TGTGCCAGCAGTTACCGGTACGGCGGGGGCCGAGATACGCAGTATTTT.

This sequence joins TRBV28 and TRBJ2-1; unclear D gene. V shed 5 bases and J shed 0 bases, with 11 bases lying between them. Germline lookup yields CDR1 MDHEN and CDR2 SYDVKM. CDR3 size: 15 residues. The CDR3 spells CASSPLGSSYNEQFF. In DNA, the CDR3 is TGTGCCAGCAGTCCCCTCGGTAGCTCCTACAATGAGCAGTTCTTC.

V gene TRBV25-1 combines with J gene TRBJ2-7, with TRBD2 identical over 7 bases. CDR1 MGHDK and CDR2 SYGVNS come from the germline V gene. After removal of 4 bases from V and 2 bases from J, the junction contained 8 bases not matched to a gene. This CDR3 has 15 amino acids. This CDR3 reads CASSGRSGIPYEQYF. The CDR3, as DNA: TGTGCCAGCAGTGGTCGAAGCGGGATCCCCTACGAGCAGTACTTC.

The chain couples TRBV27 to TRBJ1-1; D is perhaps TRBD1 (5 bases). The CDR3 is 16 amino acids. V lost 2 bases, J lost 1 base, and 14 bases lay in between. CDR1 MNHEY and CDR2 SMNVEV come from the germline V gene (reference sequence). CDR3 protein: CASSLRRGIGNTEAFF. The CDR3 DNA follows: TGTGCCAGCAGTTTAAGGCGGGGCATAGGGAACACTGAAGCTTTCTTT.

J is TRBJ1-3 and V is TRBV19; D remains unclear. V lost 3 bases and J 0 bases, leaving 6 bases between the germline ends. The CDR3 spans 14 residues. CDR1 and CDR2 (germline): LNHDA, SQIVND (reference sequence). The CDR3 here is CASSMTTSGNTIYF. The CDR3 DNA is TGTGCCAGTAGTATGACAACCTCTGGAAACACCATATATTTT.